These T cell receptor beta chains were read from a single sample in a study of blood T cell repertoires in COVID-19. Sequencing was performed with immunoSEQ multiplex PCR; in TCRdb, only in-frame clones are kept and a portion is missing. The data show 200,000 to 250,000 clones, with approximately 92% seen just once and roughly 3.7% held by the top ten. Specimen: PBMCs or T cells enriched from blood (not recorded which). These receptors were taken from a young woman in a cohort exposed to, infected with or recovered from COVID-19 (not recorded which). CDR3s include the opening cysteine and the closing phenylalanine or tryptophan. Fields, in order: D gene, J gene, clone size, V gene, CDR3 protein, CDR3 DNA. D genes are given only for firm matches. Expanded clones get a size class; other rows say once, few or many, or leave the size out.

d_call: TRBD1
j_call: TRBJ1-3
clone_size: .
v_call: TRBV10-2
cdr3_aa: CASSPRQGKGNTIYF
cdr3_nt: TGCGCCAGCAGTCCCAGACAGGGGAAGGGAAACACCATATATTTT

d_call: .
j_call: TRBJ1-6
clone_size: .
v_call: TRBV10-1
cdr3_aa: CASSETRGHSPLHF
cdr3_nt: TGCGCCAGCAGTGAAACCAGGGGACATTCACCCCTCCACTTT

d_call: .
j_call: TRBJ1-1
clone_size: .
v_call: TRBV9
cdr3_aa: CASSVHAREDEAFF
cdr3_nt: TGTGCCAGCAGCGTGCACGCCCGGGAGGATGAAGCTTTCTTT

d_call: .
j_call: TRBJ2-1
clone_size: .
v_call: TRBV5-5
cdr3_aa: CASSFLRGANEQFF
cdr3_nt: TGTGCCAGCAGCTTCCTCAGGGGAGCCAATGAGCAGTTCTTC

d_call: TRBD1
j_call: TRBJ2-2
clone_size: few
v_call: TRBV7-8
cdr3_aa: CASSTAGTGNGTGELFF
cdr3_nt: TGTGCCAGCAGCACGGCCGGGACAGGGAATGGCACCGGGGAGCTGTTTTTT

d_call: .
j_call: TRBJ2-5
clone_size: .
v_call: TRBV10-3
cdr3_aa: CAISDGGAAQYF
cdr3_nt: TGTGCCATCAGTGATGGCGGGGCAGCTCAGTACTTC

d_call: TRBD1
j_call: TRBJ1-6
clone_size: .
v_call: TRBV10-3
cdr3_aa: CAITEGQGNSPLHF
cdr3_nt: TGTGCCATCACCGAAGGACAGGGTAATTCACCCCTCCACTTT

d_call: TRBD1
j_call: TRBJ2-3
clone_size: .
v_call: TRBV6-6
cdr3_aa: CAAGTGDILDTQYF
cdr3_nt: TGTGCCGCCGGGACAGGGGATATATTGGATACGCAGTATTTT

d_call: TRBD1
j_call: TRBJ2-7
clone_size: once
v_call: TRBV2
cdr3_aa: CASRPGQGAYEQYF
cdr3_nt: TGTGCCAGCAGACCGGGACAGGGCGCCTACGAGCAGTACTTC

d_call: TRBD2
j_call: TRBJ2-5
clone_size: .
v_call: TRBV18
cdr3_aa: CASSPRAGGQETQYF
cdr3_nt: TGTGCCAGCTCACCCAGAGCGGGGGGACAAGAGACCCAGTACTTC

d_call: TRBD1
j_call: TRBJ1-2
clone_size: .
v_call: TRBV5-1
cdr3_aa: CASSSQGGGGYTF
cdr3_nt: TGCGCCAGCAGCTCCCAGGGGGGAGGCGGCTACACCTTC

d_call: TRBD2
j_call: TRBJ2-7
clone_size: .
v_call: TRBV24-1
cdr3_aa: CATSGGSSYEQYF
cdr3_nt: TGTGCCACCAGTGGCGGGAGCTCCTACGAGCAGTACTTC

d_call: .
j_call: TRBJ2-7
clone_size: .
v_call: TRBV6-5
cdr3_aa: CASSYSYQTGYEQYF
cdr3_nt: TGTGCCAGCAGTTACTCCTATCAGACAGGCTACGAGCAGTACTTC

d_call: .
j_call: TRBJ1-1
clone_size: .
v_call: TRBV6-5
cdr3_aa: CASSFNVQGEAFF
cdr3_nt: TGTGCCAGCAGTTTTAACGTACAGGGTGAAGCTTTCTTT

d_call: .
j_call: TRBJ1-2
clone_size: .
v_call: TRBV5-4
cdr3_aa: CASSLETGWDYGYTF
cdr3_nt: TGTGCCAGCAGCTTGGAAACAGGGTGGGACTATGGCTACACCTTC

d_call: .
j_call: TRBJ2-3
clone_size: .
v_call: TRBV2
cdr3_aa: CASKPGADTQYF
cdr3_nt: TGTGCCAGCAAGCCCGGGGCAGATACGCAGTATTTT

d_call: TRBD1
j_call: TRBJ1-1
clone_size: .
v_call: TRBV7-6
cdr3_aa: CASSSRTGGNTEAFF
cdr3_nt: TGTGCCAGCAGTTCGAGGACAGGGGGCAACACTGAAGCTTTCTTT

d_call: TRBD2
j_call: TRBJ2-3
clone_size: once
v_call: TRBV18
cdr3_aa: CASSPEVLAGQKYF
cdr3_nt: TGTGCCAGCTCACCGGAGGTACTAGCGGGACAAAAGTATTTT

d_call: .
j_call: TRBJ1-2
clone_size: .
v_call: TRBV6-1
cdr3_aa: CASSDRRQAAYTF
cdr3_nt: TGTGCCAGCAGTGACCGCAGACAAGCGGCCTACACCTTC

d_call: TRBD2
j_call: TRBJ2-5
clone_size: .
v_call: TRBV30
cdr3_aa: CAWSGTSGSTQYQETQYF
cdr3_nt: TGTGCCTGGAGTGGGACTAGCGGGTCTACTCAGTACCAAGAGACCCAGTACTTC

d_call: .
j_call: TRBJ1-6
clone_size: .
v_call: TRBV25-1
cdr3_aa: CASSGRDSIYNSPLHF
cdr3_nt: TGTGCCAGCAGTGGCCGTGACAGTATCTATAATTCACCCCTCCACTTT

d_call: TRBD1
j_call: TRBJ1-2
clone_size: .
v_call: TRBV24-1
cdr3_aa: CATSDPGQNPYGYTF
cdr3_nt: TGTGCCACCAGTGATCCGGGACAGAACCCCTATGGCTACACCTTC

d_call: TRBD1
j_call: TRBJ1-3
clone_size: .
v_call: TRBV19
cdr3_aa: CASASPNPGTVSGNTIYF
cdr3_nt: TGTGCCAGCGCGTCCCCGAATCCCGGGACAGTCTCTGGAAACACCATATATTTT

d_call: .
j_call: TRBJ2-3
clone_size: .
v_call: TRBV3-1/TRBV3-2
cdr3_aa: CASSQAGGTDTQYF
cdr3_nt: TGTGCCAGCAGCCAAGCAGGGGGCACAGATACGCAGTATTTT

d_call: .
j_call: TRBJ1-5
clone_size: .
v_call: TRBV28
cdr3_aa: CASSSPGVYSNQPQHF
cdr3_nt: TGTGCCAGCAGTTCGCCAGGGGTTTATAGCAATCAGCCCCAGCATTTT

d_call: .
j_call: TRBJ1-4
clone_size: .
v_call: TRBV5-4
cdr3_aa: CASSSTGANEKLFF
cdr3_nt: TGTGCCAGCAGTTCAACCGGGGCTAATGAAAAACTGTTTTTT

d_call: TRBD1
j_call: TRBJ1-5
clone_size: .
v_call: TRBV11-2
cdr3_aa: CASSLGAGGAYSNQPQHF
cdr3_nt: TGTGCCAGCAGCTTAGGGGCAGGGGGCGCGTATAGCAATCAGCCCCAGCATTTT

d_call: .
j_call: TRBJ1-1
clone_size: few
v_call: TRBV4-1
cdr3_aa: CASSRGSTEAFF
cdr3_nt: TGCGCCAGCAGTCGAGGGAGCACTGAAGCTTTCTTT

d_call: TRBD1
j_call: TRBJ2-1
clone_size: .
v_call: TRBV19
cdr3_aa: CASKVQTGGIEQFF
cdr3_nt: TGTGCCAGTAAAGTCCAGACAGGGGGAATCGAGCAGTTCTTC

d_call: .
j_call: TRBJ1-5
clone_size: .
v_call: TRBV6-1
cdr3_aa: CASSEAANQPQHF
cdr3_nt: TGTGCCAGCAGTGAAGCGGCAAATCAGCCCCAGCATTTT

d_call: .
j_call: TRBJ2-7
clone_size: .
v_call: TRBV5-1
cdr3_aa: CASSLLRDSYEQYF
cdr3_nt: TGCGCCAGCAGCTTGCTGCGGGACTCCTACGAGCAGTACTTC

d_call: .
j_call: TRBJ2-3
clone_size: .
v_call: TRBV1
cdr3_aa: CTSSQVSSGGLDTQYF
cdr3_nt: TGCACCAGCAGCCAAGTCTCTAGCGGGGGGTTAGATACGCAGTATTTT

d_call: .
j_call: TRBJ1-2
clone_size: .
v_call: TRBV7-3
cdr3_aa: CASSHPQGKGYTF
cdr3_nt: TGTGCCAGCAGCCATCCCCAGGGAAAGGGCTACACCTTC

d_call: .
j_call: TRBJ1-3
clone_size: few
v_call: TRBV29-1
cdr3_aa: CSVLSSGNTIYF
cdr3_nt: TGCAGCGTTCTGAGCTCTGGAAACACCATATATTTT

d_call: TRBD2
j_call: TRBJ2-2
clone_size: once
v_call: TRBV7-9
cdr3_aa: CASSSRLAGGTGELFF
cdr3_nt: TGTGCCAGCAGCTCCCGGCTAGCGGGGGGGACCGGGGAGCTGTTTTTT

d_call: TRBD1
j_call: TRBJ2-7
clone_size: .
v_call: TRBV7-9
cdr3_aa: CASSLRGQGGREQYF
cdr3_nt: TGTGCCAGCAGCTTAAGGGGACAGGGTGGGCGCGAGCAGTACTTC

d_call: TRBD1
j_call: TRBJ1-1
clone_size: .
v_call: TRBV5-6
cdr3_aa: CASSKPGQHNTEAFF
cdr3_nt: TGTGCCAGCAGTAAACCGGGACAGCATAACACTGAAGCTTTCTTT

d_call: TRBD1
j_call: TRBJ1-2
clone_size: .
v_call: TRBV5-6
cdr3_aa: CASSSDRDHDGYTF
cdr3_nt: TGTGCCAGCAGCTCGGACAGGGACCACGATGGCTACACCTTC

d_call: .
j_call: TRBJ1-3
clone_size: once
v_call: TRBV3-1/TRBV3-2
cdr3_aa: CASSQMSLDSGNTIYF
cdr3_nt: TGTGCCAGCAGCCAAATGAGCCTTGACTCTGGAAACACCATATATTTT

d_call: TRBD1
j_call: TRBJ1-5
clone_size: .
v_call: TRBV9
cdr3_aa: CASSVEYRLTGGGNQPQHF
cdr3_nt: TGTGCCAGCAGCGTCGAATACAGGCTAACAGGGGGTGGCAATCAGCCCCAGCATTTT

d_call: .
j_call: TRBJ1-1
clone_size: few
v_call: TRBV28
cdr3_aa: CASSLRRSPGGTEAFF
cdr3_nt: TGTGCCAGCAGTTTAAGGCGGTCCCCAGGAGGCACTGAAGCTTTCTTT

d_call: .
j_call: TRBJ1-5
clone_size: .
v_call: TRBV6-2/TRBV6-3
cdr3_aa: CASSYPARTLFSNQPQHF
cdr3_nt: TGTGCCAGCAGTTACCCCGCCCGGACTTTATTTAGCAATCAGCCCCAGCATTTT

d_call: .
j_call: TRBJ2-1
clone_size: .
v_call: TRBV5-1
cdr3_aa: CASRAESSYNEQFF
cdr3_nt: TGCGCCAGCAGAGCCGAAAGCTCCTACAATGAGCAGTTCTTC